The sequence of this T cell receptor beta chain was determined in a study of HIV-infected patients and healthy controls. TCRdb itself ran the 5' RACE reads through MiXCR, one entry per CDR3 protein. The sample shows roughly 20,000 distinct CDR3 sequences, about a sixth of them seen only once. This clonotype was recorded many times. The CDR3 has 13 residues. Between the trimmed V and J ends, which lost 5 bases and 3 bases, there was a span of 10 bases. This sequence joins TRBV12-3 or TRBV12-4 and TRBJ1-1, with a weak D call TRBD1 (5 bases). The sample consisted of CD8+ T cells from blood. The sequence derives from a human donor in good health. CDR3: CASSPRQHTEAFF. The CDR3 nucleotides are TGTGCCAGCAGTCCGAGACAGCACACTGAAGCTTTCTTT.